These 19 T cell receptor beta chains share one sample of origin, sequenced in a study of regulatory T cells in long-lasting Graves disease. The authors built TCR beta libraries using iRepertoire HTBI primers and Arm-PCR of CDR3 regions. TCRdb re-derived calls from the multiplex PCR reads in MiXCR, one entry per CDR3 protein. Counted here are 700,000 or so distinct CDR3 sequences, 25% to 35% occurring once; the ten biggest clones make up under 50%. Time point reported: persistent/refractory GD, antithyroid drugs over 5 years with positive TRAb. RNA from PBMCs was the source of the TCR library. This sample comprised peripheral blood mononuclear cells (PBMCs), obtained when the disease was refractory, from a patient treated with antithyroid drugs. Receptor source: a female donor with Graves disease.

This clonotype was counted once. J is TRBJ2-3 and V is TRBV2; 8 nucleotides agree with TRBD2. This CDR3 is built from 15 residues. From germline, CDR1 is SNHLY and CDR2 FYNNEI. The V gene end was trimmed by 8 bases and the J gene end by 4 bases; junction bases not matched to a gene: 11. DNA of the CDR3: TGTGCCAGCTGGACACCGGGACTAGACCCAGATACGCAGTATTTT. The encoded protein is CASWTPGLDPDTQYF.

This chain joins TRBV27 and TRBJ2-7; the D gene is possibly TRBD1 (6 bases). V lost 4 bases to trimming and J lost 3 bases, with 13 bases between them. Per the germline V gene, CDR1 is MNHEY and CDR2 is SMNVEV (reference sequence). CDR3 size: 14 residues. This CDR3 reads CASSSQGSVYEQYF. CDR3 nucleotide sequence: TGTGCCAGCAGTTCACAGGGCTCGGTCTACGAGCAGTACTTC.

As concerns this clonotype: One end of the junction is discordant with germline, which a read error may explain. The V call is TRBV6-9, the J call TRBJ1-1; the D is unclear. The CDR3 sequence is 16 residues long. CDR1 is MNHGY and CDR2 is SVAAGI in the germline V gene. CDR3 in DNA: TGTGCCAGCAGTTCCAGACTCCGCCGGAGGAACGCTGAAGCTTTCTTT. The encoded protein is CASSSRLRRRNAEAFF.

The genes are TRBV6-1 and TRBJ1-4, with 8 bases matching TRBD1. The CDR3 covers 13 residues. Germline CDR1 is MNHNS and CDR2 is SASEGT. After removal of 5 bases from V and 6 bases from J, the junction contained 2 bases not matched to a gene. The CDR3 protein is CASSTRGHEKLFF. As DNA, the CDR3 is TGTGCCAGCAGTACCAGGGGGCATGAAAAACTGTTTTTT.

This clonotype was found many times. CDR3 sequence (DNA): TGTGCCAGCAGTAAAAGGACAGAAGCTTTCTTT. It specifies CASSKRTEAFF. The rearrangement uses TRBV6-1 and TRBJ1-1; D possibly corresponds to TRBD1 (5 bases). This CDR3 is built from 11 residues. The germline CDR1 and CDR2 sequences are MNHNS and SASEGT. Trimming took off 5 bases at V and 8 bases at J, with 9 bases between the two ends.

The chain couples TRBV6-2 or TRBV6-3 to TRBJ1-3, with D perhaps TRBD1 (6 bases). This CDR3 is 18 amino acids long. Looked up from germline, CDR1 is MNHEY and CDR2 is SVGEGT. V was pared by 5 bases and J by 5 bases, with 25 bases between. The CDR3 sequence is CASSEGFGGGAERNTIYF. The CDR3 nucleotides are TGTGCCAGCAGTGAAGGTTTTGGAGGGGGGGCCGAGCGAAACACCATATATTTT.

This chain connects TRBV7-9 to TRBJ1-6, with 8 positions matching TRBD1. V was clipped by 5 bases and J by 0 bases; unmatched bases: 9. The CDR3 has 18 residues. Germline V gives CDR1 SEHNR, CDR2 FQNEAQ (reference sequence). The CDR3 spells CASSTGGTTFSYNSPLHF. For the CDR3, the DNA is TGTGCCAGCAGCACAGGGGGGACAACCTTCTCCTATAATTCACCCCTCCACTTT.

This clonotype was seen only a few times. The chain uses TRBV20-1 and TRBJ1-5; D remains unclear. Trimming took off 6 bases at V and 3 bases at J, with 18 bases between the two ends. Germline loops: CDR1 DFQATT, CDR2 SNEGSKA (reference sequence). The CDR3 is 15 residues long. The CDR3 sequence is CSAQAAGDYNQPQHF. In DNA form, the CDR3 reads TGCAGTGCCCAGGCAGCCGGAGACTACAATCAGCCCCAGCATTTT.

In this sample, this clonotype turned up a few times. The chain is built from TRBV12-3 or TRBV12-4 and TRBJ1-2; D perhaps matches TRBD1 (6 bases). The germline V and J ends were trimmed by 6 bases and 8 bases, with 28 bases remaining between them. The CDR3 is made up of 17 amino acids. CDR3 in DNA: TGTGCCAGCAGCCCCAGTGTCCAGGGGTCTGCGCTGGGCGGCTACACCTTC. Translating it yields CASSPSVQGSALGGYTF.

This chain uses TRBV5-1 with TRBJ1-2; D might be TRBD1 (6 bases). Germline values: CDR1 SGHRS, CDR2 YFSETQ. The CDR3 totals 13 residues. V lost 4 bases and J 2 bases, leaving 9 bases between the germline ends. CDR3 DNA: TGCGCCAGCAGCCGGGACAAAAACTATGGCTACACCTTC. Amino acids: CASSRDKNYGYTF.

This chain links TRBV12-3 or TRBV12-4 with TRBJ1-1; possible D gene TRBD1, 5 bases. The CDR3 runs 15 residues. Trimming removed 4 bases from V and 5 bases from J, with 17 bases in between. Here the CDR3 DNA reads TGTGCCAGCAGTTCCCCGGGCCGGGGGGGGACTGAAGCTTTCTTT. The encoded protein is CASSSPGRGGTEAFF.

This chain connects TRBV7-2 to TRBJ2-7, with D perhaps being TRBD1 or TRBD2 (5 bases each). The CDR3 totals 15 residues. The germline CDR1 and CDR2 sequences are SGHTA and FQGNSA. V gave up 2 bases and J gave up 0 bases, with 11 bases separating them. CDR3 nucleotide sequence: TGTGCCAGCAGCTTAAACAGTGGGGGCTCCTACGAGCAGTACTTC. Translating gives CASSLNSGGSYEQYF.

The CDR3 here is CSAFLAGAVYQETQYF. The CDR3 nucleotides read TGCAGTGCTTTCCTAGCGGGAGCCGTGTACCAAGAGACCCAGTACTTC. The V call is TRBV20-1, the J call TRBJ2-5; 10 bases are a match to TRBD2. The ends lost 5 bases at V and 0 bases at J; junction bases unmatched: 9. From germline, CDR1 is DFQATT and CDR2 SNEGSKA (reference sequence). CDR3 length: 16 amino acids.

This clonotype has ten or more counts. The V call is TRBV5-6, the J call TRBJ2-5, with TRBD1 matching over 10 bases. The CDR3 loop spans 14 amino acids. Germline V gene lookup returns CDR1 SGHDT and CDR2 YYEEEE. The V segment lost 0 bases and the J segment 6 bases; nucleotides outside the gene matches: 2. The DNA of the CDR3 is TGTGCCAGCAGCTTGGGACAGGGGGCTCAGACCCAGTACTTC. Its translation: CASSLGQGAQTQYF.

A few counts support this clonotype. This chain connects TRBV6-1 to TRBJ1-1; D uncertain. This CDR3 comprises 13 residues. V lost 7 bases to trimming and J lost 2 bases, with 11 bases between them. The V gene's germline CDR1 is MNHNS and CDR2 SASEGT. CDR3 DNA: TGTGCCAGCAACGAGGGATTTAACACTGAAGCTTTCTTT. Amino acid sequence: CASNEGFNTEAFF.

This sequence joins TRBV3-1 and TRBJ1-1; no firm D call. Germline CDR1 is LGHDT and CDR2 is YNNKEL (reference sequence). This CDR3 is 13 amino acids long. Trimming took 5 bases from V and 1 from J, leaving 8 bases between them. CDR3 DNA: TGTGCCAGCAGCACCTTCACGAACACTGAAGCTTTCTTT. Its protein product is CASSTFTNTEAFF.

Note on this clonotype: An end of the junction does not agree with germline; a read error may underlie this. V and J are TRBV27 and TRBJ1-5, with D tentatively TRBD1 (5 bases). CDR1 and CDR2 (germline): MNHEY, SMNVEV (reference sequence). CDR3 length equals 14 residues. CDR3 DNA: TGTGCCAGCAGGTTATCGACCGGGGCTCAGCCCCAGCATTTT. This gives the protein CASRLSTGAQPQHF.

In its sample, this clonotype was seen a few times. This chain connects TRBV7-2 to TRBJ2-7, with 9 bases lining up with TRBD2. V lost 3 bases, J lost 2 bases, and 8 bases stayed unmatched. CDR3 length: 16 residues. CDR1 and CDR2 from the germline V gene are SGHTA and FQGNSA. Here the CDR3 DNA reads TGTGCCAGCAGCTTGGGGCTAGCGGGACCCACCTACGAGCAGTACTTC. Its protein product is CASSLGLAGPTYEQYF.

This clonotype has a count of ten or more. The chain links TRBV2 to TRBJ2-5; tentative D call: TRBD1 (6 bases). Germline V CDR1 and CDR2: SNHLY, FYNNEI. The CDR3 covers 16 residues. The V end was cut by 2 bases, the J end by 2 bases, with 15 bases between. CDR3 in DNA: TGTGCCAGCAGTGAAATGGGGGCCAGCGGTCAAGAGACCCAGTACTTC. As protein: CASSEMGASGQETQYF. Drawing the rest from reference TRBV2 and TRBJ2-5, the complete variable domain is EPEVTQTPSHQVTQMGQEVILRCVPISNHLYFYWYRQILGQKVEFLVSFYNNEISEKSEIFDDQFSVERPDGSNFTLKIRSTKLEDSAMYFCASSEMGASGQETQYFGPGTRLLVL.